The present T cell receptor beta chain was sequenced within a study of T cell responses to AZD1222 COVID-19 vaccine. General study results and limits: After the peak T cell response, and only then, were repertoires sampled. Possibly, clonal diversity was underestimated; donors were largely white British and included more females. At study baseline, merely five or six AZD1222 recipients were seropositive. Reports say nearly half of spike-specific TCRs go after unmutated variant regions.

Measured with immunoSEQ multiplex PCR; TCRdb has only the in-frame clones, and not every one. The profile shows 160,000 or so clones, 90% to 95% of them singletons. The CDR3 totals 16 residues. From germline, CDR1 is LNHDA and CDR2 SQIVND (reference sequence). Deletions cut 0 bases from V and 7 bases from J, with 18 bases between. This clone was counted once. Its specificity is not known. The chain is built from TRBV19 and TRBJ1-2, with D unresolved. The sequencing here drew on peripheral blood, taken on day 0 of MenACWY control vaccination. This TCR was sampled from an adult in good health. The CDR3 here is CASSIDLSRGFGGYTF. The CDR3 DNA reads as TGTGCCAGTAGTATAGATCTATCGCGGGGTTTCGGTGGCTACACCTTC.